This TCR beta chain was observed in a study of OX40 agonist ivuxolimab in advanced cancers. Study as a whole: Three patients showed partial responses: one hepatocellular carcinoma and two cutaneous melanoma cases.

Only in-frame clones appear in the TCRdb table, and some are missing; sequencing was by immunoSEQ multiplex PCR. The table has 15,000 to 20,000 clones, roughly 87% seen once. Regarding this clone: Its antigen is unidentified.

Broader study findings: Dosing at 0.1 to 3.0 mg/kg was accompanied by clonal expansion of CD4+ and CD8+ blood T cells by week 6. In the expanded peripheral T cells, antigen specificity was never determined. Normalized T-cell clonal expansion was also low in some nonresponders.

The sequences come from CD4+ or CD8+ T cells sorted from blood, collected in a trial of the OX40 agonist ivuxolimab. This receptor was taken from an adult with an advanced solid tumor such as melanoma, head and neck, liver or kidney cancer.

In nucleotides, the CDR3 is TGTGCCAGCAGCTCGACTCCGATCATGAACACTGAAGCTTTCTTT. It encodes CASSSTPIMNTEAFF. This rearrangement joins TRBV7-9 to TRBJ1-1; D gene uncertain. In germline, CDR1 is SEHNR, CDR2 FQNEAQ (reference sequence). The CDR3 is 15 residues long. The V gene lost 4 bases and the J gene lost 0 bases, with 12 bases spanning the gap.